Each of the 21 T cell receptor beta chains below was sequenced from the same sample in a study of T-cell reconstitution after alpha-beta-depleted transplantation in children. A library of TCRbeta sequences, prepared with unique molecular identifiers, was generated. From the PCR reads, TCRdb called clonotypes with MiXCR, one entry per CDR3 protein. The sample shows around 450,000 distinct CDR3 sequences, around 15% of them seen only once. Sequencing was performed on PBMCs, mostly from graft donor cells, taken 360 days after TCRalphabeta/CD19-depleted stem cell transplant. Receptors originate from a boy younger than two who had a stem cell transplant for Wiskott-Aldrich syndrome, so the T cells may come from the graft donor.

Only a few counts were recorded for this clonotype. This chain uses TRBV12-3 or TRBV12-4 with TRBJ2-6; D unresolved. The CDR3 covers 10 residues. The CDR3 protein is CPTGANVLTF. CDR3 DNA: TGTCCAACTGGGGCCAACGTCCTGACTTTC.

This clonotype was counted between two and nine times. The rearrangement links TRBV5-5 to TRBJ2-7; D not certain. CDR1 is SGHKS, CDR2 YYEKEE, per germline (reference sequence). The V gene lost 0 bases and the J gene lost 3 bases, with 13 bases spanning the gap. CDR3 length equals 15 residues. The CDR3 loop is CASSLGEGRIYEQYF. DNA of the CDR3: TGTGCCAGCAGCTTGGGGGAAGGCCGCATCTACGAGCAGTACTTC.

This clonotype was observed a few times. The rearrangement links TRBV5-1 to TRBJ2-7, with TRBD2 matching 16 bases. Per the germline V gene, CDR1 is SGHRS and CDR2 is YFSETQ. V shed 4 bases, J shed 0 bases, and the junction held 10 bases outside the gene matches. The CDR3 spans 19 residues. The CDR3 nucleotides are TGCGCCAGCAGCACCCCGAAGGGACTAGCGGGGGGGAGCTCCTACGAGCAGTACTTC. It translates to CASSTPKGLAGGSSYEQYF.

This sequence joins TRBV29-1 and TRBJ2-3, with a weak D call TRBD1 (6 bases). The CDR3 has 11 residues. V was shortened by 6 bases and J by 6 bases, with 10 bases between the two germline ends. CDR1 is SQVTM, CDR2 ANQGSEA, per germline. The CDR3 DNA reads as TGCAGCGTGTCAGGGGAGGATACGCAGTATTTT. Translated: CSVSGEDTQYF.

This clonotype was seen a few times. J is TRBJ1-1 and V is TRBV12-3 or TRBV12-4; D unresolved. The ends were cut back, 5 bases at V and 0 bases at J, with 10 bases in the middle. CDR3 size: 14 residues. This CDR3 is CASSKLVMNTEAFF. CDR3 nucleotide sequence: TGTGCCAGCAGTAAGCTCGTCATGAACACTGAAGCTTTCTTT.

This clonotype was observed a few times. The chain combines TRBV5-1 with TRBJ2-7; possibly TRBD2 for D (5 bases). This CDR3 is built from 14 residues. CDR1 and CDR2 from the germline V gene are SGHRS and YFSETQ. Trimming took 1 base from V and 4 from J, leaving 12 bases between them. CDR3 protein: CASSLILGRYEQYF. Here the CDR3 DNA reads TGCGCCAGCAGCTTGATTCTAGGGAGATACGAGCAGTACTTC.

There are a few counts of this clonotype. CDR3 coding DNA: TGCAGCGCCTTAGAGGGAGATGGCTACACCTTC. Translation: CSALEGDGYTF. The chain joins TRBV29-1 to TRBJ1-2; D is unclear. Germline CDR1 is SQVTM and CDR2 is ANQGSEA. This CDR3 is built from 11 residues. V was pared by 7 bases and J by 6 bases, with 12 bases between.

The J gene is TRBJ2-3, the V gene TRBV7-8; TRBD1 agrees at 8 bases. This CDR3 spans 19 amino acids. The germline V gene has CDR1 SGHVS and CDR2 FQNEAQ. V gave up 5 bases and J gave up 0 bases; unmatched junction bases: 16. The CDR3 DNA sequence: TGTGCCAGCAGCGATCGCCGACAGGGGTTCCCCTATAGCACAGATACGCAGTATTTT. Translating gives CASSDRRQGFPYSTDTQYF. The full variable domain, with the rest looked up from reference TRBV7-8 and TRBJ2-3, is GAGVSQSPRYKVAKRGQDVALRCDPISGHVSLFWYQQALGQGPEFLTYFQNEAQLDKSGLPSDRFFAERPEGSVSTLKIQRTQQEDSAVYLCASSDRRQGFPYSTDTQYFGPGTRLTVL.

V usage is TRBV5-1 and J usage is TRBJ2-7; D unresolved. Germline V gene data show CDR1 as SGHRS and CDR2 as YFSETQ. V lost 3 bases and J lost 2, with 9 bases in between. The CDR3 has 13 residues. The CDR3 nucleotides read TGCGCCAGCAGCTATCCTCGACCCTACGAGCAGTACTTC. Protein product: CASSYPRPYEQYF.

This clonotype was observed a few times. The V gene is TRBV7-6, the J gene TRBJ2-1; a weak D match, TRBD1 (7 bases). V gave up 5 bases and J gave up 6 bases, with 26 bases separating them. CDR3 length equals 18 residues. Germline values: CDR1 SGHVS, CDR2 FNYEAQ. The CDR3 loop is CASSPQKLVTGTLNEQFF. The DNA for the CDR3 is TGTGCCAGCAGCCCCCAGAAGCTGGTGACAGGGACTCTCAATGAGCAGTTCTTC.

A note on this clonotype: The junction departs from the called germline gene at one end, perhaps through a read error. The rearrangement links TRBV28 to TRBJ2-1, with D tentatively TRBD1 (6 bases). Germline CDR1 is MDHEN and CDR2 is SYDVKM. CDR3 size: 13 residues. CDR3 protein: CASTIPRQATSVF. The CDR3 DNA reads as TGTGCCAGCACCATTCCACGACAGGCCACCTCGGTCTTC.

The chain uses TRBV6-5 and TRBJ2-1; the D gene is possibly TRBD2 (6 bases). Germline CDR1 and CDR2: MNHEY and SVGAGI. The V end was cut by 2 bases, the J end by 8 bases, with 19 bases between. This CDR3 has 16 amino acids. This chain's CDR3 is CASSYVRGPRRDEQFF. The CDR3 coding sequence is TGTGCCAGCAGTTACGTGCGGGGCCCCCGCAGGGATGAGCAGTTCTTC.

This clonotype has a count of ten or more. This chain connects TRBV2 to TRBJ2-4; a possible D gene is TRBD1 (5 bases). The CDR3 loop spans 14 amino acids. V lost 6 bases and J lost 3, with 12 bases in between. CDR1 and CDR2 (germline): SNHLY, FYNNEI. CDR3 amino acids: CASRDQGYKNIQYF. CDR3 in DNA: TGTGCCAGCAGGGACCAGGGCTACAAAAACATTCAGTACTTC.

The V gene is TRBV2, the J gene TRBJ2-3; D not resolved. CDR1 and CDR2 (germline): SNHLY, FYNNEI. V lost 6 bases to trimming and J lost 8 bases, with 9 bases between them. The CDR3 contains 11 residues. The CDR3 DNA reads as TGTGCCAGCAGCGAAATAAGTACGCAGTATTTT. Translation gives CASSEISTQYF.

The table lists this clonotype with many counts. The rearrangement joins TRBV29-1 to TRBJ2-5; D possibly matches TRBD1 or TRBD2 (5 bases each). The germline V and J ends were trimmed by 5 bases and 3 bases, with 10 bases remaining between them. Germline V gene lookup returns CDR1 SQVTM and CDR2 ANQGSEA. The CDR3 spans 12 residues. The CDR3 nucleotides are TGCAGCGTTCATGGGGGAGAAGAGACCCAGTACTTC. It specifies CSVHGGEETQYF.

The chain carries TRBV5-1 and TRBJ2-4; 7 bases are a match to TRBD1. Germline CDR1 reads SGHRS; CDR2 reads YFSETQ. The CDR3 has 17 residues. V lost 4 bases, J lost 0 bases, and 10 bases stayed unmatched. The CDR3, as DNA: TGCGCCAGCAGCAGCAGGGACAGCACCCTAGCCAAAAACATTCAGTACTTC. Its translation: CASSSRDSTLAKNIQYF.

This clonotype appeared a few times. This chain uses TRBV5-1 with TRBJ1-1, with D unresolved. Germline CDR1 and CDR2: SGHRS and YFSETQ. This CDR3 is 13 amino acids long. V lost 0 bases, J lost 2 bases, and 5 bases lay in between. CDR3 bases: TGCGCCAGCAGCTTGGAGGATAACACTGAAGCTTTCTTT. Its protein is CASSLEDNTEAFF.

This clonotype was counted a few times. The chain employs TRBV5-1 and TRBJ2-2; no firm D call. V dropped 0 bases and J dropped 5 bases, with 11 bases sitting between them. The V gene's germline CDR1 is SGHRS and CDR2 YFSETQ. The CDR3 loop spans 15 amino acids. The CDR3 region is CASSLVRDLTGELFF. CDR3 bases: TGCGCCAGCAGCTTGGTTAGGGATCTGACCGGGGAGCTGTTTTTT.

This clonotype has just a few counts. The rearrangement uses TRBV4-2 and TRBJ2-2; no clear D. V lost 0 bases, J lost 5 bases, and 7 bases lay in between. The CDR3 runs to 14 residues. Per the germline V gene, CDR1 is LGHNA and CDR2 is YNFKEQ. The CDR3 nucleotides are TGTGCCAGCAGCCAAGAGGCTGGTACCGGGGAGCTGTTTTTT. Its protein product is CASSQEAGTGELFF.

This clonotype was observed at least ten times. This chain uses TRBV4-3 with TRBJ2-7; 8 bases align to TRBD1. CDR1 and CDR2 (germline): LGHNA, YSLEER. Trimming cost V 0 bases and J 3 bases; bases outside gene matches: 7. This CDR3 region has 16 residues. As DNA, the CDR3 is TGCGCCAGCAGCCAAGATCGAGAGGACAGGGTCTACGAGCAGTACTTC. This translates into CASSQDREDRVYEQYF.

This chain links TRBV7-9 with TRBJ2-2; D remains ambiguous. CDR1 and CDR2 from the germline V gene are SEHNR and FQNEAQ (reference sequence). This CDR3 spans 11 amino acids. CDR3 in DNA: TGTGACATAGGGCTCGCCGGGGAGCTGTTTTTT. It translates to CDIGLAGELFF.